Listed here are 24 T cell receptor beta chains from one sample, sequenced in a study of blood T cell repertoires in COVID-19. TCRdb's copy holds only in-frame clones and misses some; the assay was immunoSEQ multiplex PCR. The table includes about 23,000 clones, approximately 80% detected once. Sample: peripheral blood. The receptors were sampled from a man in his 70s with acute or convalescent COVID-19.

The chain carries TRBV19 and TRBJ2-7, with 8 bases aligning to TRBD2. J gave up 4 bases and V 3 bases, and 11 bases lay outside the gene matches. The CDR3 runs to 16 residues. The V gene's germline CDR1 is LNHDA and CDR2 SQIVND (reference sequence). For the CDR3, the DNA is TGTGCCAGTAGTATGGGCGGGAGGAGGGCCGATTACGAGCAGTACTTC. It specifies CASSMGGRRADYEQYF.

The gene calls are TRBV5-4 and TRBJ2-1, with a weak D call TRBD2 (6 bases). The CDR3 runs to 13 residues. Germline V lookup: CDR1 SGHNT, CDR2 YYREEE (reference sequence). Trimming took off 4 bases at V and 4 bases at J, with 9 bases between the two ends. The chain's CDR3 is CASSPAGYNEQFF. The CDR3 DNA is TGTGCCAGCAGCCCGGCGGGGTACAATGAGCAGTTCTTC.

This chain uses TRBV2 with TRBJ2-1; the D gene is possibly TRBD1 (6 bases). Per the germline V gene, CDR1 is SNHLY and CDR2 is FYNNEI. Trimming removed 0 bases at V and 4 bases at J, with 7 bases between. The CDR3 has 14 amino acids. The CDR3 spells CASSEAGAYNEQFF. The CDR3 region has the DNA TGTGCCAGCAGTGAAGCGGGGGCGTACAATGAGCAGTTCTTC.

V gene TRBV5-1 combines with J gene TRBJ2-7; 10 bases map to TRBD1. CDR1 is SGHRS and CDR2 is YFSETQ in the germline V gene. The CDR3 contains 16 residues. After removal of 4 bases from V and 6 bases from J, the junction contained 13 bases not matched to a gene. The CDR3 bases are TGCGCCAGCAGCCATAACCAAAGGGGACAGGGGAGCGAGCAGTACTTC. Its translation is CASSHNQRGQGSEQYF.

V usage is TRBV7-8 and J usage is TRBJ1-2; 9 positions match TRBD1. Germline V CDR1 and CDR2: SGHVS, FQNEAQ. CDR3 length equals 16 residues. J was trimmed by 6 bases and V by 4 bases; bases with no gene match: 12. CDR3: CASSSEDRGEDNGYTF. The CDR3 DNA sequence: TGTGCCAGCAGCTCAGAGGACAGGGGAGAGGATAATGGCTACACCTTC.

The gene calls are TRBV3-1 (or the pseudogene TRBV3-2) and TRBJ1-4; 10 nucleotides match TRBD1. Germline V gene lookup returns CDR1 LGHDT and CDR2 YNNKEL (reference sequence). Unmatched junction bases numbered 13, after V lost 0 bases and J lost 6 bases. This CDR3 comprises 19 residues. The CDR3 DNA is TGTGCCAGCAGCCAAGACAGGTGGGACAGGGGCGCCGGGGATGAAAAACTGTTTTTT. Encoded protein: CASSQDRWDRGAGDEKLFF.

The chain has TRBV3-1 (or the pseudogene TRBV3-2) and TRBJ1-2; D not resolved. The CDR3 consists of 12 residues. The V end lost 4 bases, the J end lost 8 bases, and 11 bases lay between the germline ends. Germline V gene sequence: CDR1 LGHDT, CDR2 YNNKEL (reference sequence). CDR3 DNA: TGTGCCAGCAGCCCAGGCTTCTTGGGCTACACCTTC. Translated, it gives CASSPGFLGYTF.

By share of the sample, this clone is medium-sized (0.01 to 0.1%). The chain joins TRBV5-4 to TRBJ1-2; D perhaps matches TRBD1 (6 bases). Germline V CDR1 and CDR2: SGHNT, YYREEE (reference sequence). Trimming took off 4 bases at V and 2 bases at J, with 9 bases between the two ends. The CDR3 spans 13 residues. CDR3 loop: CASSRTGNYGYTF. In DNA, the CDR3 is TGTGCCAGCAGCCGCACAGGGAACTATGGCTACACCTTC.

This sequence joins TRBV30 and TRBJ2-1; D is possibly TRBD2 (5 bases). The CDR3 has 13 residues. CDR1 and CDR2 (germline): GTSNPN, SVGIG (reference sequence). The V and J ends lost 3 bases and 7 bases respectively, with 13 bases between them. The CDR3 reads CAWRRGSANEQFF. The CDR3 DNA follows: TGTGCCTGGAGACGGGGATCCGCGAATGAGCAGTTCTTC.

In regard to this clone: A much larger clone differs from this one at a single base, so this may be a read error. V usage is TRBV9 and J usage is TRBJ2-3, with 7 nucleotides matching TRBD2. The CDR3 length is 17 residues. Germline trimming cut 4 bases from V and 1 base from J; bases unmatched to any gene: 12. Germline V gene lookup returns CDR1 SGDLS and CDR2 YYNGEE. Written as DNA, the CDR3 is TGTGCCAGCAGCCACCCGGCGGCGGGGGACCGCACAGATACGCAGTATTTT. Translating it yields CASSHPAAGDRTDTQYF.

The J gene is TRBJ1-1, the V gene TRBV6-6; D remains ambiguous. The V gene lost 6 bases and the J gene lost 7 bases, with 12 bases spanning the gap. The CDR3 length is 12 residues. CDR1 and CDR2 from the germline V gene are MNHNY and SVGAGI (reference sequence). CDR3 bases: TGTGCCAGCAGCTCCGCGAGCCTTGAAGCTTTCTTT. Its translation: CASSSASLEAFF.

The chain couples TRBV12-3 or TRBV12-4 to TRBJ1-2; TRBD1 might be the D (6 bases). Trimming removed 6 bases from V and 2 bases from J, with 7 bases in between. This CDR3 has 12 residues. CDR3 residues: CASSQGNYGYTF. The CDR3 region has the DNA TGTGCCAGCAGCCAGGGGAACTATGGCTACACCTTC.

The chain carries TRBV6-1 and TRBJ2-6, with D perhaps TRBD1 (6 bases). The V and J ends lost 2 bases and 4 bases respectively, with 18 bases between them. Germline assignment: CDR1 MNHNS and CDR2 SASEGT. The CDR3 totals 18 residues. The CDR3 loop is CASSEFSTGQGGANVLTF. The CDR3 coding sequence is TGTGCCAGCAGTGAATTTAGTACAGGGCAAGGCGGGGCCAACGTCCTGACTTTC.

This clone has only one observation. The chain combines TRBV10-3 with TRBJ2-3; TRBD2 aligns across 11 bases. The CDR3 covers 16 residues. From germline, CDR1 is ENHRY and CDR2 SYGVKD. V was pared by 5 bases and J by 3 bases, with 7 bases of the junction left unmatched. For the CDR3, the DNA is TGTGCCATCAGTATGACTAGCGGGGAAACTACAGATACGCAGTATTTT. Amino acids: CAISMTSGETTDTQYF.

The rearrangement uses TRBV7-9 and TRBJ2-1, with a weak D call TRBD1 (6 bases). Trimming cost V 4 bases and J 3 bases, with 13 bases left between them. The CDR3 extends over 15 amino acids. Germline CDR1 is SEHNR and CDR2 is FQNEAQ (reference sequence). The DNA for the CDR3 is TGTGCCAGCAGCTCCGGGCAGGGGTTCTACAATGAGCAGTTCTTC. Protein: CASSSGQGFYNEQFF.

The genes are TRBV27 and TRBJ2-5; 12 bases line up with TRBD2. The CDR3 spans 16 residues. CDR1 MNHEY and CDR2 SMNVEV come from the germline V gene (reference sequence). Unmatched junction bases numbered 8, after V lost 5 bases and J lost 4 bases. CDR3 in DNA: TGTGCCAGCAGTCAGGGGACTAGCGGGTTTGCAGAGACCCAGTACTTC. Translated, it gives CASSQGTSGFAETQYF.

This clone showed up just a few times. The V call is TRBV30, the J call TRBJ2-6; perhaps TRBD1 as D (6 bases). Trimming shortened V by 4 bases and J by 2 bases, and 12 bases separated the two germline ends. The length of the CDR3 is 15 residues. Looked up from germline, CDR1 is GTSNPN and CDR2 is SVGIG (reference sequence). CDR3 sequence: CAWKKGVAGANVLTF. CDR3 nucleotides: TGTGCCTGGAAAAAGGGGGTGGCTGGGGCCAACGTCCTGACTTTC.

This rearrangement joins TRBV4-2 to TRBJ2-3, with D tentatively TRBD1 (5 bases). Germline CDR1 is LGHNA and CDR2 is YNFKEQ. The CDR3 is 14 residues long. V dropped 1 base and J dropped 6 bases, with 11 bases sitting between them. The chain's CDR3 is CASSQASRADTQYF. CDR3 coding DNA: TGTGCCAGCAGCCAAGCGTCCAGGGCGGATACGCAGTATTTT.

V and J are TRBV28 and TRBJ2-2; tentatively, D is TRBD1 (6 bases). CDR1 is MDHEN and CDR2 is SYDVKM in the germline V gene. The CDR3 is made up of 16 amino acids. The V end lost 7 bases, the J end lost 3 bases, and 18 bases lay between the germline ends. The CDR3 bases are TGTGCCAGCACCTTACTTAGGACAGCCGACACCGGGGAGCTGTTTTTT. Residues: CASTLLRTADTGELFF.

The J gene is TRBJ2-2, the V gene TRBV5-4; TRBD2 agrees at 11 bases. Germline CDR1 and CDR2: SGHNT and YYREEE (reference sequence). The CDR3 runs 14 residues. The CDR3 region is CAAGLAGNTGELFF. The CDR3 DNA is TGTGCAGCCGGACTAGCGGGTAACACCGGGGAGCTGTTTTTT. The full variable domain, its missing parts supplied by reference TRBV5-4 and TRBJ2-2, is ETGVTQSPTHLIKTRGQQVTLRCSSQSGHNTVSWYQQALGQGPQFIFQYYREEENGRGNFPPRFSGLQFPNYSSELNVNALELDDSALYLCAAGLAGNTGELFFGEGSRLTVL.

The J gene is TRBJ1-1, the V gene TRBV5-1, with D perhaps TRBD1 (6 bases). Germline V gives CDR1 SGHRS, CDR2 YFSETQ. V was trimmed by 3 bases and J by 6 bases, leaving 9 bases between them. The CDR3 totals 12 residues. CDR3 region: CASSSTGSEAFF. CDR3 nucleotides: TGCGCCAGCAGCTCCACAGGGTCTGAAGCTTTCTTT.

This chain connects TRBV7-2 to TRBJ1-1; possibly TRBD1 for D (6 bases). V lost 3 bases, J lost 0 bases, and 8 bases lay in between. The CDR3 spans 14 residues. Germline CDR1 is SGHTA and CDR2 is FQGNSA. DNA of the CDR3: TGTGCCAGCAGCTTTACAGGGATGAACACTGAAGCTTTCTTT. Its protein is CASSFTGMNTEAFF.

This chain links TRBV20-1 with TRBJ1-2; D is undetermined. The CDR3 runs to 13 residues. Germline CDR1 and CDR2: DFQATT and SNEGSKA (reference sequence). Trimming left V 3 bases short and J 4 bases short, with 12 bases between. This CDR3 is CSASREAGYGYTF. The CDR3 DNA reads as TGCAGTGCTAGTCGGGAAGCGGGCTATGGCTACACCTTC.

The chain employs TRBV5-1 and TRBJ1-4, with TRBD1 matching 8 bases. Germline loops: CDR1 SGHRS, CDR2 YFSETQ. There are 16 residues in the CDR3. After removal of 0 bases from V and 7 bases from J, the junction contained 8 bases not matched to a gene. DNA of the CDR3: TGCGCCAGCAGCTTGGGGGCGACAGGGGAGGTTGAAAAACTGTTTTTT. This translates into CASSLGATGEVEKLFF.